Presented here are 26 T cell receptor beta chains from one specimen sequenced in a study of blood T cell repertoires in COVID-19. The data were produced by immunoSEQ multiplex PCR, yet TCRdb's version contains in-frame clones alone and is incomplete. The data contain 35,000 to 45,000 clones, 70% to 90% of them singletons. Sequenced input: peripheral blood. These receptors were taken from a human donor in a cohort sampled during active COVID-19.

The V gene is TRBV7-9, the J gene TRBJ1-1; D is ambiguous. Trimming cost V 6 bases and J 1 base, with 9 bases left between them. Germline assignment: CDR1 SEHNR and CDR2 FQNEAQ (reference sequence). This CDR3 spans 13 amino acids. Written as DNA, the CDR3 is TGTGCCAGCAGAACCGAGGAGAACACTGAAGCTTTCTTT. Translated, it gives CASRTEENTEAFF.

CDR3 coding DNA: TGTGCCAGCAGCCCAGTGGGAGACTCCTACGAGCAGTACTTC. Translation: CASSPVGDSYEQYF. The rearrangement uses TRBV11-2 and TRBJ2-7, with a weak D call TRBD2 (5 bases). This CDR3 is 14 amino acids long. Germline V CDR1 and CDR2: SGHAT, FQNNGV. Between the trimmed V and J ends, which lost 5 bases and 0 bases, there was a span of 11 bases.

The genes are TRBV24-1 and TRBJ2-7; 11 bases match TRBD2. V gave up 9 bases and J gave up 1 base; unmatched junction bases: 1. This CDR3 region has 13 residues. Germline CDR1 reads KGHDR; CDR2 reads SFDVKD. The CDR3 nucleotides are TGTGCCACCGGGACTAGCGGTTCCTACGAGCAGTACTTC. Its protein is CATGTSGSYEQYF.

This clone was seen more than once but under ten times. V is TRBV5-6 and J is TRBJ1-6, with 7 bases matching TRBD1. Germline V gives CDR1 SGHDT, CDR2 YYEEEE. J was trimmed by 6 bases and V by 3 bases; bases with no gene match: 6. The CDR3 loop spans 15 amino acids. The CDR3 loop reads CASSSLQGTNSPLHF. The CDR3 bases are TGTGCCAGCAGCTCATTACAGGGGACTAATTCACCCCTCCACTTT.

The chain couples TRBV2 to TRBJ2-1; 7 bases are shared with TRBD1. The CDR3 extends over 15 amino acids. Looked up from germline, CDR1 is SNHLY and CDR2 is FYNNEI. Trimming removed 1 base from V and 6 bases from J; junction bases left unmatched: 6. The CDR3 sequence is CASSEVTTGSNEQFF. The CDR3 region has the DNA TGTGCCAGCAGTGAAGTGACGACAGGGTCCAATGAGCAGTTCTTC.

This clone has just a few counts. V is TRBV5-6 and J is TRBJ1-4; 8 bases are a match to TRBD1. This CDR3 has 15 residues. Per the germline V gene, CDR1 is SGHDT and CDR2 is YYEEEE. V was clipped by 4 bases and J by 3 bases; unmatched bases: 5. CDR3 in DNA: TGTGCCAGCAGCCGACCGGGACAGGCTAATGAAAAACTGTTTTTT. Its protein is CASSRPGQANEKLFF.

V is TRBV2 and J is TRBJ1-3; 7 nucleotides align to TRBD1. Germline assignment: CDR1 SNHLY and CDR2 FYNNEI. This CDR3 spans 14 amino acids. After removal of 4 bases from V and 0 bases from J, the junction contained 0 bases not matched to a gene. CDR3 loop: CASSGTGSGNTIYF. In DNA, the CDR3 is TGTGCCAGCAGTGGGACAGGCTCTGGAAACACCATATATTTT.

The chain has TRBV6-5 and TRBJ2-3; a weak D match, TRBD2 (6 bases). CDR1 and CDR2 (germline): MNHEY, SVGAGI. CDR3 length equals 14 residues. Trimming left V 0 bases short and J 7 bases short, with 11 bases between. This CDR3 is CASSYSGGLNTQYF. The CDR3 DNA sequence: TGTGCCAGCAGTTACTCCGGGGGTTTGAATACGCAGTATTTT.

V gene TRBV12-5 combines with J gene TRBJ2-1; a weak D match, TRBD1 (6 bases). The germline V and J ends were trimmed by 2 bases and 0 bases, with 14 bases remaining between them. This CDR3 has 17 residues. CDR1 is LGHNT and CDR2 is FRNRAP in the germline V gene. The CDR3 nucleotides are TGTGCTAGTGGTTTGAGTTTGGGGGCGAGCTCCTACAATGAGCAGTTCTTC. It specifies CASGLSLGASSYNEQFF. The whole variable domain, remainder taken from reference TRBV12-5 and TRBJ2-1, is DARVTQTPRHKVTEMGQEVTMRCQPILGHNTVFWYRQTMMQGLELLAYFRNRAPLDDSGMPKDRFSAEMPDATLATLKIQPSEPRDSAVYFCASGLSLGASSYNEQFFGPGTRLTVL.

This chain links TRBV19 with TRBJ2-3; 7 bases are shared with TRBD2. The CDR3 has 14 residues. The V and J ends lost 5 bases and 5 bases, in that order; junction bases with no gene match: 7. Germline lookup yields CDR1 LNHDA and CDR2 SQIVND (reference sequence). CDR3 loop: CASSLQGGKDTQYF. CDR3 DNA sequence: TGTGCCAGTAGTCTGCAGGGAGGGAAAGATACGCAGTATTTT. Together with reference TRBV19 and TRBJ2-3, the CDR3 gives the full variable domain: DGGITQSPKYLFRKEGQNVTLSCEQNLNHDAMYWYRQDPGQGLRLIYYSQIVNDFQKGDIAEGYSVSREKKESFPLTVTSAQKNPTAFYLCASSLQGGKDTQYFGPGTRLTVL.

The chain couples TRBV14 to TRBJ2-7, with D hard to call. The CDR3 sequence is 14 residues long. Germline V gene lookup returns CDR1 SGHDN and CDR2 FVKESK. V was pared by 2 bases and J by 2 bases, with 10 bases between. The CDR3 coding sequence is TGTGCCAGCAGCCAAAGTAGCACCGCCTACGAGCAGTACTTC. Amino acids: CASSQSSTAYEQYF.

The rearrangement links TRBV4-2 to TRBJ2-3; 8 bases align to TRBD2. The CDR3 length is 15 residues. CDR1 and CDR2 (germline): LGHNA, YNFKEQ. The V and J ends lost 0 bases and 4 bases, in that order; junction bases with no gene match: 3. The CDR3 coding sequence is TGTGCCAGCAGCCAAGACGGGGGGGCATCAGATACGCAGTATTTT. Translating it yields CASSQDGGASDTQYF.

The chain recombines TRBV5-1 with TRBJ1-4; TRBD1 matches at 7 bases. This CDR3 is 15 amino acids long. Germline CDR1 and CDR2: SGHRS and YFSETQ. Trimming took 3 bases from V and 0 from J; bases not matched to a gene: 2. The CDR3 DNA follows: TGCGCCAGCAGCTCCCAGGGGGCAACTAATGAAAAACTGTTTTTT. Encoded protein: CASSSQGATNEKLFF.

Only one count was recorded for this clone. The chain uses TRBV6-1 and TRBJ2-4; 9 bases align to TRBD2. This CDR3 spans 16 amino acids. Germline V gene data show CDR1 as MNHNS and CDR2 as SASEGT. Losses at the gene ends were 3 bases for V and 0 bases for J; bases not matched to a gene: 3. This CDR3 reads CASSDQAGGAKNIQYF. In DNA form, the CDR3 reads TGTGCCAGCAGTGATCAAGCGGGGGGAGCCAAAAACATTCAGTACTTC.

The CDR3 nucleotides are TGCGCCAGCAGTGCAGCCCGGGTCGGGGATGGCTACACCTTC. As protein: CASSAARVGDGYTF. The chain joins TRBV10-2 to TRBJ1-2, with D unclear. V was trimmed by 4 bases and J by 6 bases, leaving 15 bases between them. Germline CDR1 reads WSHSY; CDR2 reads SAAADI. This CDR3 has 14 residues.

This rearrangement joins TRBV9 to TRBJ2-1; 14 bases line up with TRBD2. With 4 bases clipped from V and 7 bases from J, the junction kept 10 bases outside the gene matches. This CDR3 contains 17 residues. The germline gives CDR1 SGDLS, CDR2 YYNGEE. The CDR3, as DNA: TGTGCCAGCAGCCCCCGGACTAGCGGGGGGCATATGAATGAGCAGTTCTTC. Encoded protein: CASSPRTSGGHMNEQFF.

The CDR3 region is CASSSSIQAMNTEAFF. Here the CDR3 DNA reads TGTGCCAGCAGCTCTAGCATTCAGGCCATGAACACTGAAGCTTTCTTT. The chain employs TRBV5-6 and TRBJ1-1, with no clear D. The V and J ends lost 3 bases and 0 bases respectively, with 15 bases between them. Germline CDR1 SGHDT, CDR2 YYEEEE. This CDR3 contains 16 residues.

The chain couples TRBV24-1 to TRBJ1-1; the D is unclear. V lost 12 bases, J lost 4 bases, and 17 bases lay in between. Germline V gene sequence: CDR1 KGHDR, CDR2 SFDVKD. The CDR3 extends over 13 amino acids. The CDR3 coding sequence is TGTGCCGCCCAGGCGCGCATGGGCACTGAAGCTTTCTTT. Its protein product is CAAQARMGTEAFF.

The CDR3 sequence: CASSRGDRGREGYTF. The CDR3 bases are TGTGCCAGTAGTAGGGGCGACAGGGGGCGCGAAGGCTACACCTTC. This rearrangement joins TRBV19 to TRBJ1-2; 10 bases agree with TRBD1. CDR3 length: 15 residues. With 4 bases clipped from V and 8 bases from J, the junction kept 10 bases outside the gene matches. The germline V gene has CDR1 LNHDA and CDR2 SQIVND (reference sequence).

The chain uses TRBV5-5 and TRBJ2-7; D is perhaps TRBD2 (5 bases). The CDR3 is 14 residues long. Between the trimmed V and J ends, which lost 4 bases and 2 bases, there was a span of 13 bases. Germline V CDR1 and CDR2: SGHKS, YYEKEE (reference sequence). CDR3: CASSLLETAYEQYF. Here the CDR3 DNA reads TGTGCCAGCAGCCTACTAGAGACCGCCTACGAGCAGTACTTC.

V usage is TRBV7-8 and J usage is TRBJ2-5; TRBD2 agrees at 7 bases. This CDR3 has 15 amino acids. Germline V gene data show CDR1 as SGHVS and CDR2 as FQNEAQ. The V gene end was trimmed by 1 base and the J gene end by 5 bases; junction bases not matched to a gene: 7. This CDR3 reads CASSLGYGGGETQYF. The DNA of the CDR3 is TGTGCCAGCAGCTTAGGATACGGGGGAGGGGAGACCCAGTACTTC.

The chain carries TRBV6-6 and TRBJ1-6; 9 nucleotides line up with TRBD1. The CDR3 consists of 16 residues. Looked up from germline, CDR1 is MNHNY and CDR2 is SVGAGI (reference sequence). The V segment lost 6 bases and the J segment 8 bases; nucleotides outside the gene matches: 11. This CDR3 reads CASSTARDRGDSPLHF. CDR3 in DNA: TGTGCCAGCAGCACCGCCCGCGACAGGGGGGATTCACCCCTCCACTTT.

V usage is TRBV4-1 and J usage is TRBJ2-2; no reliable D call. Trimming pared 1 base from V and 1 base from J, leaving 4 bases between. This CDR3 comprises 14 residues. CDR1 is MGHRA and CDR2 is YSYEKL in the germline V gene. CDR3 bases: TGCGCCAGCAGCCAAGCCGGGAACACCGGGGAGCTGTTTTTT. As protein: CASSQAGNTGELFF.

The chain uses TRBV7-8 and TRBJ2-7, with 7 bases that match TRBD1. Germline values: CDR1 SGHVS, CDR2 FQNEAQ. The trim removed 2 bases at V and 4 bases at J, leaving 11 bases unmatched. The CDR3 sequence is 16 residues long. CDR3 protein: CASSLLGTAKPYEQYF. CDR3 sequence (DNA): TGTGCCAGCAGCTTATTAGGGACAGCAAAACCATACGAGCAGTACTTC.

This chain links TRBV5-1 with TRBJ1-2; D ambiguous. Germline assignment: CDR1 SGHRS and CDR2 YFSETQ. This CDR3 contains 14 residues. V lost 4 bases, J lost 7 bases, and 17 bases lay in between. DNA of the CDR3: TGCGCCAGCAGCCCCGATGGACTGTCGTCTGGCTACACCTTC. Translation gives CASSPDGLSSGYTF. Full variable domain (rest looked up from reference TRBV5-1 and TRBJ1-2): KAGVTQTPRYLIKTRGQQVTLSCSPISGHRSVSWYQQTPGQGLQFLFEYFSETQRNKGNFPGRFSGRQFSNSRSEMNVSTLELGDSALYLCASSPDGLSSGYTFGSGTRLTVV.

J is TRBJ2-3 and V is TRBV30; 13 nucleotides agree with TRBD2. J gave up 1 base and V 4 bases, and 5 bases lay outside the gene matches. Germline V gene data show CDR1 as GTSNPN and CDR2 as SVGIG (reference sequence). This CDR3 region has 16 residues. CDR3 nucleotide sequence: TGTGCCTGGATGACCGGGACTAGCGGGGGCACAGATACGCAGTATTTT. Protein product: CAWMTGTSGGTDTQYF.